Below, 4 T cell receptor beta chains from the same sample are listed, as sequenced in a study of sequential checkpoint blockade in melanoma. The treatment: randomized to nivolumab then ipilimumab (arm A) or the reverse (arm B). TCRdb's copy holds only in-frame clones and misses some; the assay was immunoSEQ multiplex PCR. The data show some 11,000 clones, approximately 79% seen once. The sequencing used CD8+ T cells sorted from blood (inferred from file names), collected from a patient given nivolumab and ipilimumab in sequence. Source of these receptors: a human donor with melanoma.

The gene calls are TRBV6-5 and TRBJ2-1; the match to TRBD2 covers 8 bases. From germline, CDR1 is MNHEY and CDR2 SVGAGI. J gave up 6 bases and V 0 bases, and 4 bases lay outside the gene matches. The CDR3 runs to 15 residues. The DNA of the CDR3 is TGTGCCAGCAGTTACTCGACGGGGGGGGGCAATGAGCAGTTCTTC. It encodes CASSYSTGGGNEQFF.

DNA for the CDR3: TGTGCCAGCAGTGAGTCTAGCGGGGCCCAAGAGACCCAGTACTTC. This codes for CASSESSGAQETQYF. The genes are TRBV6-4 and TRBJ2-5, with 9 bases that match TRBD2. The CDR3 is 15 amino acids. Germline V gene lookup returns CDR1 MRHNA and CDR2 SNTAGT. V shed 3 bases, J shed 1 base, and the junction held 3 bases outside the gene matches.

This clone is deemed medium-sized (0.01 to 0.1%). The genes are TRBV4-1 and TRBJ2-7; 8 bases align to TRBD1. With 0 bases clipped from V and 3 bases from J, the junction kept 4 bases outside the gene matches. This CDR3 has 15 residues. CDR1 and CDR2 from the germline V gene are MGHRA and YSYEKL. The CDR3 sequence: CASSQDWTGYYEQYF. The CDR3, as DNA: TGCGCCAGCAGCCAAGATTGGACAGGGTACTACGAGCAGTACTTC.

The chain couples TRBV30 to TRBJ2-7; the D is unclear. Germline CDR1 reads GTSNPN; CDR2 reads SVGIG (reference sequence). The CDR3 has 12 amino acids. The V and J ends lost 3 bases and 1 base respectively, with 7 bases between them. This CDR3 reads CAWSSLSYEQYF. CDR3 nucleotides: TGTGCCTGGAGCTCTTTGTCCTACGAGCAGTACTTC.